This TCR beta chain comes out of a study of siplizumab effects on memory and regulatory T cells. Where three donor pairs were concerned, the unstimulated naive, memory, effector memory and TEMRA subsets underwent sequencing. The CDR3 consists of 11 residues. Germline V gives CDR1 SEHNR, CDR2 FQNEAQ (reference sequence). V was clipped by 2 bases and J by 6 bases, with 2 bases between them. This clone was counted once. What it binds is unknown. General study points: Only a minor fraction of alloreactive clones mapped to unstimulated subsets.

Assayed TCR templates numbered about 10^5 for each sample. Here immunoSEQ multiplex PCR was the method, and the copy in TCRdb shows in-frame clones only, minus some. The sample records about 50,000 clones, about 90% being singletons. Sequenced sample: naive CD8+ T cells sorted from blood. The receptor comes from a human donor in good health. The rearrangement links TRBV7-9 to TRBJ2-1; no clear D. This CDR3 is CASSLPNEQFF. CDR3 DNA: TGTGCCAGCAGCTTACCCAATGAGCAGTTCTTC.